A single sample is the source of the 27 T cell receptor beta chains below, sequenced in a study of T-cell reconstitution after alpha-beta-depleted transplantation in children. TCRbeta library preparation incorporated unique molecular identifiers. In TCRdb, the PCR reads were re-called with MiXCR into one record per CDR3 protein. The sample includes about 300,000 distinct CDR3 sequences, about 7.3% of them seen just once. Study-wide findings and caveats: At the one-year point after transplant, T-cell counts and TCRbeta diversity were found to come mostly from T cells that had been newly produced.

No antigen has been identified for these receptors. Sequencing was performed on peripheral blood, taken 360 days after TCRalphabeta/CD19-depleted stem cell transplant. These receptors all stem from a female patient between 2 and 15 years old who had a stem cell transplant for Fanconi anemia, so the T cells may come from the graft donor.

This clonotype was recorded many times. The J gene is TRBJ1-2, the V gene TRBV12-3 or TRBV12-4, with a possible D match to TRBD1 (6 bases). The CDR3 is 13 amino acids. V lost 1 base and J lost 3, with 6 bases in between. For the CDR3, the DNA is TGTGCCAGCAGTTTAGGACAGGACTATGGCTACACCTTC. This translates into CASSLGQDYGYTF.

The rearrangement links TRBV20-1 to TRBJ2-3, with 8 bases aligning to TRBD1. V lost 3 bases to trimming and J lost 0 bases; unmatched junction nucleotides: 11. From germline, CDR1 is DFQATT and CDR2 SNEGSKA (reference sequence). This CDR3 is built from 17 residues. As DNA, the CDR3 is TGCAGTGCTAGCGTTTCAGGGGGCATGACTAGCACAGATACGCAGTATTTT. Translation: CSASVSGGMTSTDTQYF.

The chain combines TRBV11-2 with TRBJ1-3; possible D gene TRBD1, 6 bases. The CDR3 is 15 residues long. The V and J ends lost 5 bases and 4 bases respectively, with 15 bases between them. Germline V lookup: CDR1 SGHAT, CDR2 FQNNGV. The chain's CDR3 is CASSLVRTAGNTIYF. DNA of the CDR3: TGTGCCAGCAGCCTGGTCCGGACAGCAGGAAACACCATATATTTT.

This clonotype was seen repeatedly, ten times or more. This chain uses TRBV28 with TRBJ1-6; 7 bases line up with TRBD1. This CDR3 comprises 13 residues. Trimming removed 5 bases from V and 13 bases from J; junction bases left unmatched: 8. The V gene's germline CDR1 is MDHEN and CDR2 SYDVKM. The CDR3 protein is CASSQDRSMPLHF. The CDR3 DNA reads TGTGCCAGCAGTCAGGACAGGAGTATGCCCCTCCACTTT.

This clonotype came up many times. The rearrangement uses TRBV7-2 and TRBJ1-2; perhaps TRBD1 as D (5 bases). This CDR3 spans 14 amino acids. V was clipped by 3 bases and J by 1 base, with 9 bases between them. Germline assignment: CDR1 SGHTA and CDR2 FQGNSA. CDR3 sequence reads: CASSFRDFNYGYTF. CDR3 coding DNA: TGTGCCAGCAGCTTCAGGGACTTTAACTATGGCTACACCTTC.

This clonotype came up many times. The chain joins TRBV6-2 or TRBV6-3 to TRBJ2-3; D is possibly TRBD2 (6 bases). Germline lookup yields CDR1 MNHEY and CDR2 SVGEGT. V shed 6 bases and J shed 5 bases, with 15 bases lying between them. This CDR3 contains 14 residues. CDR3 amino acids: CASSPSGAIDTQYF. The CDR3 DNA follows: TGTGCCAGCAGCCCGTCGGGAGCTATAGATACGCAGTATTTT.

This clonotype was observed many times. The J gene is TRBJ2-1, the V gene TRBV12-3 or TRBV12-4; no reliable D call. Trimming stripped 5 bases from V and 4 bases from J, with 6 bases between. CDR3 size: 12 residues. The CDR3 spells CASSPRYNEQFF. For the CDR3, the DNA is TGTGCCAGCAGTCCCCGTTACAATGAGCAGTTCTTC.

The V and J genes are TRBV5-1 and TRBJ2-3; weak D call: TRBD1 (6 bases). There are 18 residues in the CDR3. Germline loops: CDR1 SGHRS, CDR2 YFSETQ. V was cut by 2 bases and J by 1 base, with 20 bases left in between. This chain's CDR3 is CASSFGQPVGRGTDTQYF. For the CDR3, the DNA is TGCGCCAGCAGCTTTGGACAGCCTGTCGGGCGTGGCACAGATACGCAGTATTTT.

This clonotype was observed many times. The V and J genes are TRBV28 and TRBJ2-7; 7 bases are a match to TRBD2. The CDR3 sequence is 13 residues long. The V and J ends lost 3 bases and 6 bases, in that order; junction bases with no gene match: 5. The germline V gene encodes CDR1 MDHEN and CDR2 SYDVKM. The CDR3 coding sequence is TGTGCCAGCAGTTTGGCGGGAGCTCTCGAGCAGTACTTC. Translated: CASSLAGALEQYF.

The chain combines TRBV11-2 with TRBJ2-6; weak D call: TRBD1 (6 bases). Germline V gene data show CDR1 as SGHAT and CDR2 as FQNNGV. The CDR3 sequence is 19 residues long. V was shortened by 0 bases and J by 0 bases, with 15 bases between the two germline ends. CDR3 residues: CASSLDRQGLHSGANVLTF. The CDR3 nucleotides read TGTGCCAGCAGCTTAGATAGGCAGGGGCTCCACTCTGGGGCCAACGTCCTGACTTTC.

The rearrangement uses TRBV5-1 and TRBJ1-2; 9 bases are shared with TRBD1. The CDR3 has 16 amino acids. Losses at the gene ends were 1 base for V and 4 bases for J; bases not matched to a gene: 8. In germline, CDR1 is SGHRS, CDR2 YFSETQ. The CDR3 DNA sequence: TGCGCCAGCAGCTTGATAGGACAGGGGATTATCTATGGCTACACCTTC. Its translation is CASSLIGQGIIYGYTF.

In its sample, this clonotype was seen many times. The V call is TRBV4-3, the J call TRBJ2-7; tentatively, D is TRBD1 (6 bases). CDR3 size: 13 residues. Germline loops: CDR1 LGHNA, CDR2 YSLEER. V gave up 2 bases and J gave up 4 bases, with 9 bases separating them. The DNA of the CDR3 is TGCGCCAGCAGCCAAAATACAGGGTACGAGCAGTACTTC. Amino acids: CASSQNTGYEQYF.

This clonotype has at least ten counts. V usage is TRBV5-6 and J usage is TRBJ2-3, with 8 bases identical to TRBD2. The CDR3 has 16 residues. Looked up from germline, CDR1 is SGHDT and CDR2 is YYEEEE. The V gene end was trimmed by 0 bases and the J gene end by 1 base; junction bases not matched to a gene: 4. Here the CDR3 DNA reads TGTGCCAGCAGCTTGGATCTAGCGGGCCGCACAGATACGCAGTATTTT. Encoded protein: CASSLDLAGRTDTQYF.

This clonotype was detected ten times or more. The genes are TRBV6-1 and TRBJ2-3; D uncertain. The V gene's germline CDR1 is MNHNS and CDR2 SASEGT. The CDR3 covers 13 residues. Trimming took 6 bases from V and 6 from J, leaving 13 bases between them. This CDR3 is CASSTPLRDTQYF. The DNA of the CDR3 is TGTGCCAGCAGCACGCCCCTGAGGGATACGCAGTATTTT.

Ten or more counts support this clonotype. The V call is TRBV5-5, the J call TRBJ1-1, with D tentatively TRBD1 (5 bases). V lost 3 bases and J 1 base, leaving 16 bases between the germline ends. The CDR3 totals 16 residues. CDR1 and CDR2 (germline): SGHKS, YYEKEE (reference sequence). CDR3 coding DNA: TGTGCCAGCAGCTCAGGGCCGTACGGCGGGAACACTGAAGCTTTCTTT. It is translated as CASSSGPYGGNTEAFF.

This chain connects TRBV12-3 or TRBV12-4 to TRBJ1-1, with 9 bases lining up with TRBD1. This CDR3 is built from 17 residues. With 1 base clipped from V and 4 bases from J, the junction kept 10 bases outside the gene matches. In DNA form, the CDR3 reads TGTGCCAGCAGTTTAGACAGGGGGCGGTCTTGGCGCACTGAAGCTTTCTTT. Translation: CASSLDRGRSWRTEAFF.

The table lists this clonotype with many counts. This chain links TRBV5-1 with TRBJ2-7; D not resolved. V lost 3 bases, J lost 2 bases, and 12 bases lay in between. Germline V gives CDR1 SGHRS, CDR2 YFSETQ. The CDR3 runs 14 residues. This CDR3 is CASSSGPYPYEQYF. DNA of the CDR3: TGCGCCAGCAGCTCCGGACCTTACCCCTACGAGCAGTACTTC.

There are many counts of this clonotype. This chain links TRBV6-1 with TRBJ2-3, with D maybe TRBD2 (7 bases). The CDR3 consists of 17 residues. Germline CDR1 reads MNHNS; CDR2 reads SASEGT. The V end was cut by 2 bases, the J end by 1 base, with 16 bases between. CDR3 DNA: TGTGCCAGCAGTGAAAGGGGGGGTCGGAAGGGCACAGATACGCAGTATTTT. Translation gives CASSERGGRKGTDTQYF.

This clonotype was observed at least ten times. V and J are TRBV6-5 and TRBJ1-1; the D gene is possibly TRBD1 (5 bases). V dropped 2 bases and J dropped 5 bases, with 12 bases sitting between them. CDR3 length: 14 amino acids. Germline V CDR1 and CDR2: MNHEY, SVGAGI. The CDR3 coding sequence is TGTGCCAGCAGTTACGTTCAGGGAGGAACTGAAGCTTTCTTT. The encoded protein is CASSYVQGGTEAFF.

This clonotype was seen only a few times. V usage is TRBV28 and J usage is TRBJ1-1; no reliable D call. Trimming cost V 2 bases and J 4 bases, with 11 bases left between them. The germline V gene encodes CDR1 MDHEN and CDR2 SYDVKM. This CDR3 comprises 14 residues. CDR3 in amino acids: CASSLAGPGTEAFF. The CDR3 nucleotides are TGTGCCAGCAGTTTAGCTGGGCCCGGCACTGAAGCTTTCTTT.

This clonotype appeared many times. The chain employs TRBV7-9 and TRBJ2-3, with a possible D match to TRBD2 (5 bases). The CDR3 is made up of 17 amino acids. The germline V and J ends were trimmed by 4 bases and 2 bases, with 19 bases remaining between them. Germline V gene data show CDR1 as SEHNR and CDR2 as FQNEAQ (reference sequence). The CDR3 coding sequence is TGTGCCAGCAGCTCACGGTCGGCCGTCGGGGTCACAGATACGCAGTATTTT. This translates into CASSSRSAVGVTDTQYF.

There are many counts of this clonotype. V gene TRBV15 combines with J gene TRBJ2-3; a weak D match, TRBD2 (5 bases). The germline V and J ends were trimmed by 0 bases and 5 bases, with 12 bases remaining between them. The CDR3 sequence is 15 residues long. Germline CDR1 is LNHNV and CDR2 is YYDKDF (reference sequence). Here the CDR3 DNA reads TGTGCCACCAGCAGAGAAGGAGCGGTGATAGATACGCAGTATTTT. Residues: CATSREGAVIDTQYF.

Many counts were recorded for this clonotype. The rearrangement uses TRBV24-1 and TRBJ1-4, with TRBD1 as a possible D gene (5 bases). Trimming pared 1 base from V and 7 bases from J, leaving 18 bases between. CDR3 length: 17 amino acids. Germline V gene data show CDR1 as KGHDR and CDR2 as SFDVKD. CDR3 nucleotide sequence: TGTGCCACCAGTGATTTTAACCGCGGGACCCGAGGTGAAAAACTGTTTTTT. Translation: CATSDFNRGTRGEKLFF.

The table lists this clonotype with a few counts. The chain couples TRBV4-3 to TRBJ2-3; TRBD2 agrees at 8 bases. There are 16 residues in the CDR3. Losses at the gene ends were 0 bases for V and 4 bases for J; bases not matched to a gene: 6. The germline V gene has CDR1 LGHNA and CDR2 YSLEER. CDR3 loop: CASSQEHGGVADTQYF. The DNA for the CDR3 is TGCGCCAGCAGCCAAGAGCACGGGGGGGTCGCAGATACGCAGTATTTT.

This clonotype was observed many times. This sequence joins TRBV29-1 and TRBJ1-4; D is perhaps TRBD1 (6 bases). V lost 0 bases and J 4 bases, leaving 12 bases between the germline ends. The CDR3 spans 15 residues. The germline V gene encodes CDR1 SQVTM and CDR2 ANQGSEA. The CDR3 bases are TGCAGCGTTGAAGATCAGGGGACGGATAATGAAAAACTGTTTTTT. Encoded protein: CSVEDQGTDNEKLFF.

The chain combines TRBV12-3 or TRBV12-4 with TRBJ1-2; D is ambiguous. V was trimmed by 8 bases and J by 3 bases, leaving 7 bases between them. This CDR3 comprises 11 residues. CDR3 protein: CASRTYYGYTF. CDR3 DNA: TGTGCCAGCCGAACCTACTATGGCTACACCTTC.

CDR3 coding DNA: TGTGCCAGCAGTGTTTCCGGGACAGGGGCCTACGAGCAGTACTTC. Its protein is CASSVSGTGAYEQYF. The chain has TRBV2 and TRBJ2-7; 10 bases align to TRBD1. V lost 4 bases to trimming and J lost 2 bases; unmatched junction nucleotides: 5. The CDR3 consists of 15 residues. CDR1 and CDR2 (germline): SNHLY, FYNNEI.